Below are 25 T cell receptor beta chains sequenced from a single sample in a study of PD-1 blockade in classical Hodgkin lymphoma. Libraries were prepared by immunoSEQ multiplex PCR; TCRdb keeps only in-frame clonotypes and omits some of them. The sample consists of 35,000 or so clones, more than 65% of them appearing once. Each patient experienced a relapse that followed autologous stem cell transplantation, and brentuximab vedotin exposure varied. The sequencing used peripheral blood mononuclear cells (PBMCs), collected before the second cycle of nivolumab. Source of these receptors: a human donor with classical Hodgkin lymphoma.

The chain has TRBV11-3 and TRBJ2-1; TRBD2 aligns across 7 bases. With 5 bases clipped from V and 8 bases from J, the junction kept 15 bases outside the gene matches. The germline gives CDR1 SGHNT, CDR2 YENEEA. The CDR3 is made up of 16 amino acids. This CDR3 is CASSPGLAVRGYEQFF. The CDR3 DNA sequence: TGTGCCAGCAGCCCGGGGCTAGCGGTCAGAGGATATGAGCAGTTCTTC.

This clone has a handful of counts. The genes are TRBV9 and TRBJ1-6, with D possibly being TRBD1 (5 bases). V was pared by 0 bases and J by 9 bases, with 10 bases between. Per the germline V gene, CDR1 is SGDLS and CDR2 is YYNGEE. CDR3 length: 14 residues. Written as DNA, the CDR3 is TGTGCCAGCAGCGTAGGCAGGGAGTCTTCACCCCTCCACTTT. Its protein is CASSVGRESSPLHF.

The chain couples TRBV14 to TRBJ2-6, with 8 bases aligning to TRBD1. Trimming at V came to 3 bases and at J to 0 bases, leaving 4 bases not matched to a gene. CDR3 size: 17 residues. Looked up from germline, CDR1 is SGHDN and CDR2 is FVKESK. CDR3 bases: TGTGCCAGCAGCCAGGCAGGGGGCAGCTCTGGGGCCAACGTCCTGACTTTC. This translates into CASSQAGGSSGANVLTF.

The chain uses TRBV30 and TRBJ2-5, with TRBD1 identical over 7 bases. The CDR3 is 13 amino acids. V lost 4 bases, J lost 5 bases, and 7 bases stayed unmatched. The germline CDR1 and CDR2 sequences are GTSNPN and SVGIG (reference sequence). The CDR3 region has the DNA TGTGCCTGGAACGGAGACAGGGCCGAGACCCAGTACTTC. Protein product: CAWNGDRAETQYF.

The chain uses TRBV7-9 and TRBJ2-3, with D unclear. From germline, CDR1 is SEHNR and CDR2 FQNEAQ (reference sequence). This CDR3 spans 16 amino acids. The V gene lost 3 bases and the J gene lost 4 bases, with 17 bases spanning the gap. CDR3 bases: TGTGCCAGCAGCTTGGGGAACAACCTTGGGGCAGATACGCAGTATTTT. This codes for CASSLGNNLGADTQYF.

There are a few counts of this clone. The CDR3 reads CASSIARQTRNTEAFF. In DNA, the CDR3 is TGTGCCAGTAGTATAGCCCGACAGACGCGGAACACTGAAGCTTTCTTT. The V call is TRBV19, the J call TRBJ1-1; weak D call: TRBD1 (5 bases). The CDR3 extends over 16 amino acids. V shed 1 base and J shed 1 base, with 13 bases lying between them. Per germline, CDR1 LNHDA and CDR2 SQIVND (reference sequence).

The table lists this clone with a few counts. The V call is TRBV10-3, the J call TRBJ1-6, with 8 bases identical to TRBD1. Germline trimming cut 7 bases from V and 9 bases from J; bases unmatched to any gene: 8. There are 14 residues in the CDR3. The germline CDR1 and CDR2 sequences are ENHRY and SYGVKD. CDR3 DNA sequence: TGTGCCATCAAGTCGACAGGGGTAGCTTCACCCCTCCACTTT. Translating it yields CAIKSTGVASPLHF.

The chain links TRBV28 to TRBJ1-5; no clear D gene. Germline V gene data show CDR1 as MDHEN and CDR2 as SYDVKM. This CDR3 contains 15 residues. V lost 5 bases to trimming and J lost 6 bases, with 17 bases between them. CDR3 nucleotides: TGTGCCAGCAGTCCCCGAGGGAGTTGGGGTCAGCCCCAGCATTTT. Translation: CASSPRGSWGQPQHF.

This clone came up a few times. The rearrangement uses TRBV19 and TRBJ2-4; 12 positions match TRBD1. Germline CDR1 reads LNHDA; CDR2 reads SQIVND (reference sequence). The CDR3 extends over 16 amino acids. The V and J ends lost 5 bases and 6 bases, in that order; junction bases with no gene match: 8. CDR3: CASSFRDRGPGNIQYF. CDR3 DNA sequence: TGTGCCAGTAGTTTCCGGGACAGGGGGCCGGGAAACATTCAGTACTTC.

This clone was picked up a small number of times. The CDR3 reads CATSRGQGAYNEQFF. Here the CDR3 DNA reads TGTGCCACCAGCAGGGGCCAAGGGGCCTACAATGAGCAGTTCTTC. V gene TRBV15 combines with J gene TRBJ2-1, with D tentatively TRBD1 (5 bases). This CDR3 region has 15 residues. CDR1 is LNHNV and CDR2 is YYDKDF in the germline V gene (reference sequence). Trimming pared 3 bases from V and 2 bases from J, leaving 11 bases between. Variable domain in full (rest from reference TRBV15 and TRBJ2-1): DAMVIQNPRYQVTQFGKPVTLSCSQTLNHNVMYWYQQKSSQAPKLLFHYYDKDFNNEADTPDNFQSRRPNTSFCFLDIRSPGLGDTAMYLCATSRGQGAYNEQFFGPGTRLTVL.

The chain joins TRBV18 to TRBJ2-3; 9 bases match TRBD2. Germline V CDR1 and CDR2: KGHSH, LQKENI. CDR3 length: 16 residues. J gave up 2 bases and V 6 bases, and 9 bases lay outside the gene matches. The CDR3 DNA follows: TGTGCCAGCTCGTCGGGACTAGCTGAGATCACAGATACGCAGTATTTT. Its protein is CASSSGLAEITDTQYF.

This clone was seen once. The V gene is TRBV5-1, the J gene TRBJ2-6; 7 bases map to TRBD1. The CDR3 spans 18 residues. The ends lost 4 bases at V and 0 bases at J; junction bases unmatched: 10. Germline CDR1 reads SGHRS; CDR2 reads YFSETQ. CDR3 DNA sequence: TGCGCCAGCAGCCTCACGGGACAGTACTTCTCTGGGGCCAACGTCCTGACTTTC. Its translation: CASSLTGQYFSGANVLTF. Using reference TRBV5-1 and TRBJ2-6 for the parts outside the CDR3, the full variable domain is KAGVTQTPRYLIKTRGQQVTLSCSPISGHRSVSWYQQTPGQGLQFLFEYFSETQRNKGNFPGRFSGRQFSNSRSEMNVSTLELGDSALYLCASSLTGQYFSGANVLTFGAGSRLTVL.

V and J are TRBV25-1 and TRBJ1-6, with D hard to call. The CDR3 has 13 amino acids. The ends were cut back, 4 bases at V and 4 bases at J, with 5 bases in the middle. CDR1 and CDR2 from the germline V gene are MGHDK and SYGVNS. CDR3 nucleotides: TGTGCCAGCAGTGGGCGGTATAATTCACCCCTCCACTTT. It is translated as CASSGRYNSPLHF.

This chain joins TRBV4-3 and TRBJ2-5; D not certain. CDR3 length equals 15 residues. The germline gives CDR1 LGHNA, CDR2 YSLEER. V dropped 2 bases and J dropped 5 bases, with 15 bases sitting between them. CDR3 nucleotides: TGCGCCAGCAGCCAAAATTTGAATCCCCGGGAGACCCAGTACTTC. This gives the protein CASSQNLNPRETQYF.

The chain recombines TRBV10-3 with TRBJ1-4; 9 bases match TRBD1. Germline V gene sequence: CDR1 ENHRY, CDR2 SYGVKD. V lost 6 bases, J lost 8 bases, and 7 bases stayed unmatched. The CDR3 runs 14 residues. The CDR3 loop is CAIRATGGGEKLFF. CDR3 bases: TGTGCCATCAGAGCGACAGGGGGAGGCGAAAAACTGTTTTTT.

This clone was seen only a few times. Here the CDR3 reads CASSRALTSGNTIYF. DNA for the CDR3: TGTGCCAGCAGCAGGGCGCTAACCTCTGGAAACACCATATATTTT. The chain has TRBV6-5 and TRBJ1-3; TRBD1 is a possible D gene (5 bases). From germline, CDR1 is MNHEY and CDR2 SVGAGI. This CDR3 has 15 residues. Trimming removed 6 bases at V and 0 bases at J, with 12 bases between.

This clone was recorded a few times. The chain links TRBV9 to TRBJ2-5, with 12 bases identical to TRBD2. After removal of 0 bases from V and 5 bases from J, the junction contained 5 bases not matched to a gene. Germline CDR1 and CDR2: SGDLS and YYNGEE. This CDR3 region has 16 residues. The CDR3 loop reads CASSVGASGGAETQYF. CDR3 bases: TGTGCCAGCAGCGTAGGGGCTAGCGGGGGGGCGGAGACCCAGTACTTC.

CDR3 in DNA: TGTGCCAGCAGCACCCCTAACTACAATGAGCAGTTCTTC. Amino acid sequence: CASSTPNYNEQFF. The chain links TRBV7-2 to TRBJ2-1; D gene unclear. V was cut by 5 bases and J by 3 bases, with 8 bases left in between. From germline, CDR1 is SGHTA and CDR2 FQGNSA. This CDR3 is built from 13 residues.

The J gene is TRBJ1-5, the V gene TRBV6-5; D is unclear. V was cut by 0 bases and J by 3 bases, with 9 bases left in between. This CDR3 has 15 amino acids. CDR1 and CDR2 (germline): MNHEY, SVGAGI. CDR3 loop: CASSYSYLANQPQHF. CDR3 sequence (DNA): TGTGCCAGCAGTTACTCCTATCTAGCCAATCAGCCCCAGCATTTT.

In this sample, this clone turned up once. The chain joins TRBV5-1 to TRBJ2-1, with D uncertain. This CDR3 is 15 amino acids long. CDR1 and CDR2 (germline): SGHRS, YFSETQ. V lost 0 bases and J 9 bases, leaving 16 bases between the germline ends. The CDR3 DNA reads TGCGCCAGCAGCTTGGGGGGTTCACTTTTGAGTGAGCAGTTCTTC. This sequence encodes CASSLGGSLLSEQFF.

The gene calls are TRBV29-1 and TRBJ2-3; D possibly matches TRBD1 or TRBD2 (5 bases each). Germline V gives CDR1 SQVTM, CDR2 ANQGSEA. The CDR3 is 14 amino acids. V lost 6 bases and J lost 3, with 16 bases in between. The CDR3 region is CSVHGTPGTDTQYF. The CDR3 DNA reads TGCAGCGTACACGGGACCCCAGGAACAGATACGCAGTATTTT.

The chain uses TRBV6-5 and TRBJ2-2; D is possibly TRBD2 (5 bases). Trimming removed 6 bases from V and 1 base from J, with 9 bases in between. Germline V lookup: CDR1 MNHEY, CDR2 SVGAGI. The CDR3 extends over 14 amino acids. CDR3 coding DNA: TGTGCCAGCAGCCCCGCGGGGAACACCGGGGAGCTGTTTTTT. Amino acids: CASSPAGNTGELFF.

The genes are TRBV7-2 and TRBJ1-1; 7 nucleotides match TRBD1. The germline V gene has CDR1 SGHTA and CDR2 FQGNSA. The CDR3 consists of 14 residues. With 4 bases clipped from V and 0 bases from J, the junction kept 2 bases outside the gene matches. In nucleotides, the CDR3 is TGTGCCAGCAGCTGGGGACAGATGAACACTGAAGCTTTCTTT. Protein sequence: CASSWGQMNTEAFF.

This sequence joins TRBV18 and TRBJ2-7, with D tentatively TRBD2 (6 bases). Trimming stripped 6 bases from V and 2 bases from J, with 14 bases between. CDR1 is KGHSH, CDR2 LQKENI, per germline. This CDR3 comprises 14 residues. This CDR3 is CASSPSQRAYEQYF. The CDR3 DNA is TGTGCCAGCTCCCCCTCCCAGCGGGCCTACGAGCAGTACTTC. Variable domain in full (rest from reference TRBV18 and TRBJ2-7): NAGVMQNPRHLVRRRGQEARLRCSPMKGHSHVYWYRQLPEEGLKFMVYLQKENIIDESGMPKERFSAEFPKEGPSILRIQQVVRGDSAAYFCASSPSQRAYEQYFGPGTRLTVT.

CDR3 in DNA: TGTGCCAGCAGCTCCCGGGCCGCCAAAGAGACCCAGTACTTC. Encoded protein: CASSSRAAKETQYF. V gene TRBV11-1 combines with J gene TRBJ2-5; D gene ambiguous. The CDR3 spans 14 residues. Germline CDR1 is SGHAT and CDR2 is FQDESV (reference sequence). Between the trimmed V and J ends, which lost 4 bases and 3 bases, there was a span of 12 bases.